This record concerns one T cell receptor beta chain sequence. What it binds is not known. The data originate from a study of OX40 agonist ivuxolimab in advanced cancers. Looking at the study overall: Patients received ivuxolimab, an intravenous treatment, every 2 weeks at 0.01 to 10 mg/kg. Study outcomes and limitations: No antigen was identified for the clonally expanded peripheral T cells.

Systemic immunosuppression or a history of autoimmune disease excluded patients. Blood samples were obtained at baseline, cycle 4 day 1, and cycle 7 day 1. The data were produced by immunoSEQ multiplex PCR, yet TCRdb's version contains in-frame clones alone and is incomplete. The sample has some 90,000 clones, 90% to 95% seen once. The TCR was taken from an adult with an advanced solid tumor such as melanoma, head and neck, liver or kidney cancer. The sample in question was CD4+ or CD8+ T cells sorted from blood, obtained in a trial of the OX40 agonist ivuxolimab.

The CDR3 region is CASSLSPQGDRGQTQYF. CDR3 DNA: TGTGCCAGCAGTTTATCCCCCCAAGGGGACAGGGGTCAGACCCAGTACTTC. The chain carries TRBV27 and TRBJ2-5, with 10 bases matching TRBD1. The CDR3 has 17 amino acids. The V gene's germline CDR1 is MNHEY and CDR2 SMNVEV (reference sequence). The ends lost 0 bases at V and 6 bases at J; junction bases unmatched: 10.